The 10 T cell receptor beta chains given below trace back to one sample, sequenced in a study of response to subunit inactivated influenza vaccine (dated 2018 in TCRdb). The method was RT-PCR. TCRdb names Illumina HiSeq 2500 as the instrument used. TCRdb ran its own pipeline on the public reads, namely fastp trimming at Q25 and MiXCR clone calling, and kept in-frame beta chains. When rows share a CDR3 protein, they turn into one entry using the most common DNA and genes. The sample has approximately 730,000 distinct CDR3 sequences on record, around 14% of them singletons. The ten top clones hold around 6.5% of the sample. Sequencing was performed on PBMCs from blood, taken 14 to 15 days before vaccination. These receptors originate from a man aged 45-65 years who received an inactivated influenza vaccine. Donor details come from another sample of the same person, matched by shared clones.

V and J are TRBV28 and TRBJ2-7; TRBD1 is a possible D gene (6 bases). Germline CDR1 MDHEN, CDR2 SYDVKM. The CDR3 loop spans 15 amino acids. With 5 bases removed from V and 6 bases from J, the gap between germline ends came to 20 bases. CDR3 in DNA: TGTGCCAGCAGTCCAGGGGACGGAGTGTGGGTCGAGCAGTACTTC. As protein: CASSPGDGVWVEQYF.

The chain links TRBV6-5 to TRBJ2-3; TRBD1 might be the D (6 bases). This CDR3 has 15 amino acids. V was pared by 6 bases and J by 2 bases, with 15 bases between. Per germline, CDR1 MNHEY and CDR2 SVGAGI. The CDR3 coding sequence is TGTGCCAGCAGGTACGGGACAAGGGTCACAGATACGCAGTATTTT. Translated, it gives CASRYGTRVTDTQYF.

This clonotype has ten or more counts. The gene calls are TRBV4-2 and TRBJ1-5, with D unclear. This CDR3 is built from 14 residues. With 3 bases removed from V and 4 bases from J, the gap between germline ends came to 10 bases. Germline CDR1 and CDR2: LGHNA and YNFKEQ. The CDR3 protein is CASSQGTLNQPQHF. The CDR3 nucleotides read TGTGCCAGCAGCCAGGGCACTTTAAATCAGCCCCAGCATTTT.

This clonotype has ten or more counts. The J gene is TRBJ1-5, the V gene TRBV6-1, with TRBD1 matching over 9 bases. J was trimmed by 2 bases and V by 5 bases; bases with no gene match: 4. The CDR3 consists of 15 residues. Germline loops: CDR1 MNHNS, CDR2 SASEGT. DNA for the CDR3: TGTGCCAGCAGTAAACAGGGGGCGGGCAATCAGCCCCAGCATTTT. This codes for CASSKQGAGNQPQHF.

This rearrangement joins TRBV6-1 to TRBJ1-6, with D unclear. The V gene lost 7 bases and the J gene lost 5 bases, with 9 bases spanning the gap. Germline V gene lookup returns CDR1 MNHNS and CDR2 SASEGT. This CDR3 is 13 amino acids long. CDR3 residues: CASTKANNSPLHF. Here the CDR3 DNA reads TGTGCCAGCACGAAAGCAAATAATTCACCCCTCCACTTT.

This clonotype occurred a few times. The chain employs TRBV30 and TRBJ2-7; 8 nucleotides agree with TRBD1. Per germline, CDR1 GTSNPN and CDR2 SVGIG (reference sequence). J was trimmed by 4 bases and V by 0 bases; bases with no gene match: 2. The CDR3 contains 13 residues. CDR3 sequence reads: CAWSVQGAYEQYF. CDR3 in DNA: TGTGCCTGGAGTGTTCAGGGGGCTTACGAGCAGTACTTC. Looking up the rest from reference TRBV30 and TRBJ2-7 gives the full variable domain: SQTIHQWPATLVQPVGSPLSLECTVEGTSNPNLYWYRQAAGRGLQLLFYSVGIGQISSEVPQNLSASRPQDRQFILSSKKLLLSDSGFYLCAWSVQGAYEQYFGPGTRLTVT.

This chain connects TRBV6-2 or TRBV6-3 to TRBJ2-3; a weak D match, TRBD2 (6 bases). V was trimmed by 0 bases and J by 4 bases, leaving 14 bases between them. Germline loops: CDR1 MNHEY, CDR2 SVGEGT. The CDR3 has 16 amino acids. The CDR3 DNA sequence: TGTGCCAGCAGTTACTCCCTTACGGGGGTGTCAGATACGCAGTATTTT. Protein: CASSYSLTGVSDTQYF.

The CDR3 DNA is TGTGCCAGCAGGAGGGCCATGGGTAATGAGCAGTTCTTC. Its translation is CASRRAMGNEQFF. The chain combines TRBV6-6 with TRBJ2-1, with a tentative D call TRBD2 (5 bases). This CDR3 is built from 13 residues. Germline assignment: CDR1 MNHNY and CDR2 SVGAGI (reference sequence). Trimming left V 6 bases short and J 7 bases short, with 13 bases between.

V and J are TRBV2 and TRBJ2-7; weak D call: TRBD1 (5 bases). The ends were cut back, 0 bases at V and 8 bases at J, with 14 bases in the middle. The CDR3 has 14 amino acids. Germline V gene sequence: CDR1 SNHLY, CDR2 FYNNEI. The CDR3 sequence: CASSEALQGQKQYF. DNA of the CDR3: TGTGCCAGCAGTGAAGCGCTTCAGGGCCAAAAGCAGTACTTC.

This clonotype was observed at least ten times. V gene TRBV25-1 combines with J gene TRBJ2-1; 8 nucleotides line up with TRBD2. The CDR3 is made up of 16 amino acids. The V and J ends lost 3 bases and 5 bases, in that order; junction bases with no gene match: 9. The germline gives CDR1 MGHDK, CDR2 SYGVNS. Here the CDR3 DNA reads TGTGCCAGCAGTGATTACGCGGGGGGAATAAACAATGAGCAGTTCTTC. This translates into CASSDYAGGINNEQFF.